The present TCR beta chain was sequenced within a study of T-cell reconstitution after alpha-beta-depleted transplantation in children. Trimming removed 5 bases from V and 0 bases from J, with 11 bases in between. Germline V gives CDR1 KGHSY, CDR2 FQNENV. CDR3 length: 14 residues. Study-level results: When one year had passed after transplant, most T-cell counts and diversity came from newly produced T cells. Recipient T cells and thymic progenitors that survived were the source of the high TCRbeta diversity seen at day 60 in some patients. Two months or so post-transplant, alpha-beta T cells reportedly derived from several hundred expanded graft clones.

In the case of this clonotype: The antigen remains undetermined.

It was with unique molecular identifiers that the TCRbeta library was prepared. Using its own MiXCR run on the PCR reads, TCRdb lists one record per CDR3 protein. The data contain thousands of distinct CDR3 sequences, 20% of them seen just once; the ten biggest clones take up 38%. Sample: PBMCs, mostly from graft donor cells, taken 60 days after TCRalphabeta/CD19-depleted stem cell transplant. The chain carries TRBV16 and TRBJ2-7, with no clear D. This TCR derives from a female patient aged 5-17 years who had a stem cell transplant for acute lymphoblastic leukemia, so the T cells may come from the graft donor. The CDR3 DNA sequence: TGTGCCAGCAGCTCCAGACTGCTCTCCTACGAGCAGTACTTC. This encodes CASSSRLLSYEQYF.